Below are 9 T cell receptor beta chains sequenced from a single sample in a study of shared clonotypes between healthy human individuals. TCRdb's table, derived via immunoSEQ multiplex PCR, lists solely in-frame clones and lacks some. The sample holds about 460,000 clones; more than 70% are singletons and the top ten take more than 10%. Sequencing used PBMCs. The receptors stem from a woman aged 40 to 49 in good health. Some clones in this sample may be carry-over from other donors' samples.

CDR3 bases: TGTGCCTGGTGCCCTGGGCTAGCGGAGAATGAGCAGTTCTTC. Protein product: CAWCPGLAENEQFF. The chain couples TRBV30 to TRBJ2-1; 7 nucleotides align to TRBD2. Germline loops: CDR1 GTSNPN, CDR2 SVGIG (reference sequence). There are 14 residues in the CDR3. V was clipped by 5 bases and J by 7 bases; unmatched bases: 11.

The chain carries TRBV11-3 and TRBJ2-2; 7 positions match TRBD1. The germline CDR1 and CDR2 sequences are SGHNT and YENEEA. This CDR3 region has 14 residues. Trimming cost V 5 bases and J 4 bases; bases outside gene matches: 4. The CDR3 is CASSKGTATGELFF. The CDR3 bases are TGTGCCAGCAGCAAAGGGACAGCCACCGGGGAGCTGTTTTTT.

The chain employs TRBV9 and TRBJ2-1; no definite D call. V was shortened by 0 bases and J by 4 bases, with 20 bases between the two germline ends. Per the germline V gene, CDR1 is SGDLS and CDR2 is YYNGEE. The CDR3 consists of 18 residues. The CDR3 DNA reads TGTGCCAGCAGCGTAGGCCGCCTGTCATACCCTATGTACAATGAGCAGTTCTTC. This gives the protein CASSVGRLSYPMYNEQFF.

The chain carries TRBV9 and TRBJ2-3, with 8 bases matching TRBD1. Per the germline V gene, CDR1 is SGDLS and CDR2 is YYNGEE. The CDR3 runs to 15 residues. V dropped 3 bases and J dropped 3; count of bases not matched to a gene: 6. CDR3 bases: TGTGCCAGCAGCGAACAGACAGGGGATACAGATACGCAGTATTTT. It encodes CASSEQTGDTDTQYF.

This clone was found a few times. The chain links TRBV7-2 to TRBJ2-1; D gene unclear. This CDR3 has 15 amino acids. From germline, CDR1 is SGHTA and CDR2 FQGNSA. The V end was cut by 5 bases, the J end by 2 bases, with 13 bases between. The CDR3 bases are TGTGCCAGCAGCCCCTCAGTGGGTGCCTACAATGAGCAGTTCTTC. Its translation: CASSPSVGAYNEQFF.

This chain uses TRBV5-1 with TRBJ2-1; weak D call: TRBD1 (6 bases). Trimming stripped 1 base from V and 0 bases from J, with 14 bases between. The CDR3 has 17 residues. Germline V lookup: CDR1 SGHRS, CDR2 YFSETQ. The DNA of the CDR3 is TGCGCCAGCAGCTTGAGTCCGACAGGTAGCTCCTACAATGAGCAGTTCTTC. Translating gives CASSLSPTGSSYNEQFF.

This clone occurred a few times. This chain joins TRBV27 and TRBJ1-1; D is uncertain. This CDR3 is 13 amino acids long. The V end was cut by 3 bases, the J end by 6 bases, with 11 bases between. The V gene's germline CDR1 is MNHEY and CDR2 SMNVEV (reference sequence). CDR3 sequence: CASSLYGLAEAFF. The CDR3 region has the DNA TGTGCCAGCAGTTTGTACGGTCTCGCTGAAGCTTTCTTT.

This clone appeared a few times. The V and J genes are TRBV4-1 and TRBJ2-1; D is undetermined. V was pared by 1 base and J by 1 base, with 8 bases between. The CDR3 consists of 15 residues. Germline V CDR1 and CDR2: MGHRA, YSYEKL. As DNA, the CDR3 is TGCGCCAGCAGCCAAGTTCTGGGGTCCTACAATGAGCAGTTCTTC. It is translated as CASSQVLGSYNEQFF.

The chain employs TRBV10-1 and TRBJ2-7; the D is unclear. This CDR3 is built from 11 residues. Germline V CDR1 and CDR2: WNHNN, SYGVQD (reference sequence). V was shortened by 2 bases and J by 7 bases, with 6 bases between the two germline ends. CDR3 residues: CASSEGSEQYF. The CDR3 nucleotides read TGCGCCAGCAGTGAGGGGTCAGAGCAGTACTTC.